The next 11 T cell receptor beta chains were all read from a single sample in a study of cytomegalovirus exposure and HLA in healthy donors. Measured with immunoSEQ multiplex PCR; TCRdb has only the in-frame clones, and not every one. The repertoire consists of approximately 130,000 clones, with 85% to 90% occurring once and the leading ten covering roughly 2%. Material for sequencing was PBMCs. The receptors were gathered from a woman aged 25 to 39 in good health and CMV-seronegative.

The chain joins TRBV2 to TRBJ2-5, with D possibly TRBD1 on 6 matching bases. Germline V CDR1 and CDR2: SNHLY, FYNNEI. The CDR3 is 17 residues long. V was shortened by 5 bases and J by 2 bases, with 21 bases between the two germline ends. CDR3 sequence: CASSRLGLGDKQETQYF. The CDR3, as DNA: TGTGCCAGCAGTCGACTGGGGCTCGGGGACAAGCAAGAGACCCAGTACTTC.

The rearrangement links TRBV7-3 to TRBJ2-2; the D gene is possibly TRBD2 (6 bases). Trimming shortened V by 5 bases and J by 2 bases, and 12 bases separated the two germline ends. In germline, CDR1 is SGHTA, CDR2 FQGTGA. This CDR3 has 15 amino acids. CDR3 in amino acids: CASSRGTSNTGELFF. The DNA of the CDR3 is TGTGCCAGCAGCCGCGGGACTTCTAACACCGGGGAGCTGTTTTTT.

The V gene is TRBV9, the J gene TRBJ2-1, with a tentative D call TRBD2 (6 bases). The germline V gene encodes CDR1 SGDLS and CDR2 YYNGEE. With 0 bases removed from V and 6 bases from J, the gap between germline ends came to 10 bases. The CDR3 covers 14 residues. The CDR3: CASSVVDGGNEQFF. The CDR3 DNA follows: TGTGCCAGCAGCGTAGTAGACGGGGGCAATGAGCAGTTCTTC.

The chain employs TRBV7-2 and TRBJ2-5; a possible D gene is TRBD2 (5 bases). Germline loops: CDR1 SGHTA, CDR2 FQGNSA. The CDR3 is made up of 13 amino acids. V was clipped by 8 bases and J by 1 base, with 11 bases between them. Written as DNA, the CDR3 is TGTGCCAGCTGTCGGGGTCGCCAAGAGACCCAGTACTTC. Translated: CASCRGRQETQYF.

CDR3: CASSAAGANQETQYF. CDR3 in DNA: TGTGCCAGCAGCGCCGCGGGGGCGAACCAAGAGACCCAGTACTTC. The chain joins TRBV2 to TRBJ2-5; perhaps TRBD2 as D (7 bases). This CDR3 contains 15 residues. The V end lost 6 bases, the J end lost 0 bases, and 14 bases lay between the germline ends. Germline CDR1 is SNHLY and CDR2 is FYNNEI.

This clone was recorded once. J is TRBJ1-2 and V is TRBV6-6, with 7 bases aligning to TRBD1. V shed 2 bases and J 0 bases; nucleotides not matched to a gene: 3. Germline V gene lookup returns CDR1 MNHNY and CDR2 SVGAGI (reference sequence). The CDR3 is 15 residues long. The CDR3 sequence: CASSYDDRANYGYTF. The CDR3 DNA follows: TGTGCCAGCAGTTACGATGACAGGGCTAACTATGGCTACACCTTC.

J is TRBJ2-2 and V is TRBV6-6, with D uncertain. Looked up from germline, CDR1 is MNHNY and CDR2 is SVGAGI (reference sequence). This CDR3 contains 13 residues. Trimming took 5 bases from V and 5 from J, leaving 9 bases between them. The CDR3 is CASSQLSTGELFF. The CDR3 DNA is TGTGCCAGCAGTCAACTGTCGACCGGGGAGCTGTTTTTT.

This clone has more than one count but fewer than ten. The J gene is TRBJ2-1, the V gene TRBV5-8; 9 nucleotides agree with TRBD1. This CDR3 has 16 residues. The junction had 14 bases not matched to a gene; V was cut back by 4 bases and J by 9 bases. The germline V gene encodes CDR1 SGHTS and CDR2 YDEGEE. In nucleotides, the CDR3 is TGTGCCAGCAGCCGTACCGGGTGGACAGGGGAGGGTGAGCAGTTCTTC. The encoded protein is CASSRTGWTGEGEQFF.

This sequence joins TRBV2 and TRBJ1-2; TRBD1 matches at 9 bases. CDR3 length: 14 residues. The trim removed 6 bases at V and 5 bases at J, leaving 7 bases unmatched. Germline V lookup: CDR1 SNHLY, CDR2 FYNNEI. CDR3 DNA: TGTGCCAGCAGAGGACAGGGGCTCCCTTATGGCTACACCTTC. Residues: CASRGQGLPYGYTF.

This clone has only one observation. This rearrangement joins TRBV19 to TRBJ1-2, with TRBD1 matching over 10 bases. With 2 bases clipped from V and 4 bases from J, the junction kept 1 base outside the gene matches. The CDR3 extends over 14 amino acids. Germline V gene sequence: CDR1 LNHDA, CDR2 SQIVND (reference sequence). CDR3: CASSIRDRGYGYTF. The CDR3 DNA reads TGTGCCAGTAGTATAAGGGACAGGGGCTATGGCTACACCTTC.

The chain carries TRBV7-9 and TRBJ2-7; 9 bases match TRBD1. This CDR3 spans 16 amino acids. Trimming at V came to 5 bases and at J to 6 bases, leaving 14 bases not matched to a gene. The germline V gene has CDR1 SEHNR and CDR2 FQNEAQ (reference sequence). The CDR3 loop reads CASSRGPGQGIGEQYF. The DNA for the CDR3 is TGTGCCAGCAGCCGAGGCCCGGGACAGGGAATAGGCGAGCAGTACTTC.